The 30 T cell receptor beta chains listed next were all sequenced from one sample in a study of identical twins. TCRdb passed the 5' RACE reads through MiXCR, listing each CDR3 protein once. This table holds 1.5 million to 2 million distinct CDR3 sequences, about 31% found once. The specimen was cord blood. The receptors stem from a newborn girl in good health.

A few counts support this clonotype. V and J are TRBV5-1 and TRBJ2-3; no reliable D call. This CDR3 region has 17 residues. Per germline, CDR1 SGHRS and CDR2 YFSETQ. V lost 4 bases, J lost 1 base, and 19 bases lay in between. This CDR3 is CASSPTPRGSGTDTQYF. CDR3 coding DNA: TGCGCCAGCAGCCCCACCCCGAGAGGATCGGGCACAGATACGCAGTATTTT.

This clonotype was seen more than once but under ten times. This chain links TRBV10-3 with TRBJ2-3, with a possible D match to TRBD2 (6 bases). Germline V CDR1 and CDR2: ENHRY, SYGVKD. The CDR3 spans 15 residues. V was trimmed by 3 bases and J by 0 bases, leaving 10 bases between them. The CDR3 protein is CAISERGRSTDTQYF. The CDR3 nucleotides are TGTGCCATCAGTGAACGGGGGAGAAGCACAGATACGCAGTATTTT.

This clonotype was seen at least ten times. This chain uses TRBV14 with TRBJ1-1; D uncertain. The CDR3 has 13 amino acids. The V and J ends lost 3 bases and 0 bases respectively, with 5 bases between them. Germline V gene sequence: CDR1 SGHDN, CDR2 FVKESK. The CDR3 nucleotides are TGTGCCAGCAGCCAGGTTTTGAACACTGAAGCTTTCTTT. Translated: CASSQVLNTEAFF.

The J gene is TRBJ1-1, the V gene TRBV20-1, with 7 bases fitting TRBD1. The CDR3 consists of 13 residues. Trimming cost V 5 bases and J 3 bases; bases outside gene matches: 6. Germline V gene data show CDR1 as DFQATT and CDR2 as SNEGSKA (reference sequence). In DNA, the CDR3 is TGCAGTGCTCCTTCCGGGACAGACACTGAAGCTTTCTTT. Protein sequence: CSAPSGTDTEAFF.

This clonotype was observed a few times. The J gene is TRBJ2-4, the V gene TRBV29-1, with TRBD1 as a possible D gene (6 bases). Trimming left V 5 bases short and J 1 base short, with 15 bases between. Germline V CDR1 and CDR2: SQVTM, ANQGSEA. This CDR3 spans 15 amino acids. The CDR3 nucleotides read TGCAGCGTTCCTTCCCGGCAGGGGGCCAAAAACATTCAGTACTTC. It translates to CSVPSRQGAKNIQYF.

In this sample, this clonotype turned up a few times. The chain joins TRBV20-1 to TRBJ1-1; 7 nucleotides agree with TRBD1. The germline V gene encodes CDR1 DFQATT and CDR2 SNEGSKA (reference sequence). Trimming took 4 bases from V and 5 from J; bases not matched to a gene: 4. The CDR3 has 12 amino acids. The CDR3 is CSAKTGRTEAFF. In DNA, the CDR3 is TGCAGTGCTAAGACAGGGAGGACTGAAGCTTTCTTT.

This clonotype was counted a few times. This chain links TRBV7-2 with TRBJ2-1; D gene uncertain. CDR3 length equals 13 residues. V was shortened by 2 bases and J by 6 bases, with 8 bases between the two germline ends. Germline CDR1 and CDR2: SGHTA and FQGNSA. CDR3 sequence reads: CASSLMWSNEQFF. CDR3 in DNA: TGTGCCAGCAGCTTAATGTGGAGCAATGAGCAGTTCTTC.

This clonotype has more than one count but fewer than ten. This sequence joins TRBV2 and TRBJ1-6; TRBD1 aligns across 8 bases. V shed 6 bases and J 7 bases; nucleotides not matched to a gene: 8. CDR3 size: 15 residues. Germline CDR1 is SNHLY and CDR2 is FYNNEI. Here the CDR3 reads CASRRTGRDNSPLHF. The CDR3 DNA follows: TGTGCCAGCAGAAGGACAGGGCGAGACAATTCACCCCTCCACTTT.

In its sample, this clonotype was seen a few times. The genes are TRBV5-1 and TRBJ2-4; 15 bases align to TRBD2. Gene TRBJ2-7 matches the end of the DNA better, so the J call may be wrong. The CDR3 runs 18 residues. Germline V CDR1 and CDR2: SGHRS, YFSETQ. The CDR3 region is CASSQGLAGGPAAHEQYF. The CDR3, as DNA: TGCGCCAGCAGCCAAGGACTAGCGGGAGGGCCCGCGGCCCACGAGCAGTACTTC.

This rearrangement joins TRBV20-1 to TRBJ1-4; TRBD1 matches at 10 bases. This CDR3 comprises 14 residues. With V trimmed by 3 bases and J by 5 bases, 3 bases remained unmatched. The germline gives CDR1 DFQATT, CDR2 SNEGSKA (reference sequence). The CDR3, as DNA: TGCAGTGCTAGGGGGACAGGGGAGAATGAAAAACTGTTTTTT. Amino acids: CSARGTGENEKLFF.

This chain joins TRBV20-1 and TRBJ2-1; TRBD2 matches 7 bases. From germline, CDR1 is DFQATT and CDR2 SNEGSKA (reference sequence). The CDR3 spans 17 residues. The V gene end was trimmed by 4 bases and the J gene end by 5 bases; junction bases not matched to a gene: 17. The CDR3 reads CSANAPMGRGTHNEQFF. CDR3 nucleotides: TGCAGTGCTAACGCCCCGATGGGGCGGGGGACCCACAATGAGCAGTTCTTC.

V and J are TRBV19 and TRBJ2-7; TRBD1 agrees at 10 bases. The J segment lost 1 base and the V segment lost 6 bases, leaving 9 bases of the junction unmatched. Per the germline V gene, CDR1 is LNHDA and CDR2 is SQIVND (reference sequence). The CDR3 contains 16 residues. This chain's CDR3 is CASRGLGTGESYEQYF. In DNA, the CDR3 is TGTGCCAGTAGAGGACTTGGGACAGGGGAATCCTACGAGCAGTACTTC.

V gene TRBV20-1 combines with J gene TRBJ1-3; D is ambiguous. CDR1 and CDR2 from the germline V gene are DFQATT and SNEGSKA (reference sequence). The CDR3 sequence is 15 residues long. V lost 3 bases and J lost 2, with 14 bases in between. The CDR3 is CSASSVLGAGNTIYF. The CDR3 nucleotides read TGCAGTGCTAGCTCAGTACTCGGGGCTGGAAACACCATATATTTT.

This clonotype was detected ten times or more. V usage is TRBV29-1 and J usage is TRBJ2-1; the D gene could be TRBD1 or TRBD2 (7 bases each). Looked up from germline, CDR1 is SQVTM and CDR2 is ANQGSEA. V lost 4 bases to trimming and J lost 6 bases, with 25 bases between them. The CDR3 extends over 17 amino acids. CDR3 in amino acids: CSVGLALKGAPANEQFF. The CDR3 region has the DNA TGCAGCGTTGGACTAGCCCTCAAGGGGGCCCCAGCCAATGAGCAGTTCTTC.

The gene calls are TRBV10-2 and TRBJ2-5, with 7 positions matching TRBD2. V shed 10 bases, J shed 11 bases, and the junction held 19 bases outside the gene matches. The CDR3 is 14 residues long. The germline V gene has CDR1 WSHSY and CDR2 SAAADI. The CDR3 region is CATRDYQSVNEQYF. CDR3 in DNA: TGCGCCACCCGGGACTATCAGTCGGTCAATGAGCAGTACTTC.

This chain links TRBV7-2 with TRBJ2-7, with 8 bases lining up with TRBD2. The CDR3 extends over 16 amino acids. From germline, CDR1 is SGHTA and CDR2 FQGNSA. With 2 bases clipped from V and 7 bases from J, the junction kept 13 bases outside the gene matches. CDR3 loop: CASSLLSGGLYNEQYF. The DNA for the CDR3 is TGTGCCAGCAGCTTACTGTCGGGGGGGCTCTACAATGAGCAGTACTTC.

This chain uses TRBV3-1 with TRBJ2-1; 9 bases are a match to TRBD2. Near its end, the DNA agrees better with TRBJ2-7, so the J call may be wrong. CDR1 is LGHDT and CDR2 is YNNKEL in the germline V gene (reference sequence). This CDR3 comprises 15 residues. The CDR3 sequence is CASSQVTSGYNEQYF. The CDR3, as DNA: TGTGCCAGCAGCCAAGTGACTAGCGGCTACAATGAGCAGTACTTC.

In its sample, this clonotype was seen a few times. One end of the junction does not line up with germline, which may come from a read error. The chain links TRBV6-2 or TRBV6-3 to TRBJ2-7; D remains ambiguous. Germline CDR1 reads MNHEY; CDR2 reads SVGEGT. The CDR3 runs to 14 residues. CDR3 sequence: CANSHTRVPREQYF. The CDR3 DNA reads as TGTGCCAACAGTCACACAAGGGTACCTCGGGAGCAGTACTTC.

This chain joins TRBV29-1 and TRBJ1-1, with TRBD1 matching 9 bases. Germline CDR1 and CDR2: SQVTM and ANQGSEA. The CDR3 has 13 residues. J was trimmed by 3 bases and V by 5 bases; bases with no gene match: 4. The CDR3 region has the DNA TGCAGCGTTACGGACAGGGGATACACTGAAGCTTTCTTT. The encoded protein is CSVTDRGYTEAFF. Looking up the rest from reference TRBV29-1 and TRBJ1-1 gives the full variable domain: SAVISQKPSRDICQRGTSLTIQCQVDSQVTMMFWYRQQPGQSLTLIATANQGSEATYESGFVIDKFPISRPNLTFSTLTVSNMSPEDSSIYLCSVTDRGYTEAFFGQGTRLTVV.

The V and J genes are TRBV27 and TRBJ2-1; 8 positions agree with TRBD1. This CDR3 comprises 13 residues. Germline assignment: CDR1 MNHEY and CDR2 SMNVEV (reference sequence). V dropped 6 bases and J dropped 9; count of bases not matched to a gene: 7. CDR3 amino acids: CASRTTGDGEQFF. The DNA of the CDR3 is TGTGCCAGCAGAACGACAGGGGATGGTGAGCAGTTCTTC.

This clonotype was seen a few times. The genes are TRBV20-1 and TRBJ2-3, with TRBD2 matching over 8 bases. Germline trimming cut 3 bases from V and 1 base from J; bases unmatched to any gene: 12. CDR3 length: 17 amino acids. Germline lookup yields CDR1 DFQATT and CDR2 SNEGSKA (reference sequence). CDR3 sequence reads: CSASVAGPLEGTDTQYF. CDR3 nucleotide sequence: TGCAGTGCTAGTGTAGCGGGACCCCTCGAGGGCACAGATACGCAGTATTTT.

The chain uses TRBV20-1 and TRBJ2-7; TRBD1 is a possible D gene (6 bases). Trimming removed 5 bases from V and 1 base from J, with 15 bases in between. CDR1 is DFQATT and CDR2 is SNEGSKA in the germline V gene (reference sequence). The CDR3 totals 14 residues. In DNA, the CDR3 is TGCAGTGCTCCGGACAGCCGAGCGTCCTACGAGCAGTACTTC. Its protein is CSAPDSRASYEQYF.

This clonotype was seen a handful of times. The chain has TRBV12-3 or TRBV12-4 and TRBJ2-5; 7 nucleotides align to TRBD2. With 2 bases clipped from V and 1 base from J, the junction kept 7 bases outside the gene matches. The CDR3 has 16 residues. CDR3 in amino acids: CASSLWYGRTQETQYF. Here the CDR3 DNA reads TGTGCCAGCAGTTTATGGTACGGGAGGACCCAAGAGACCCAGTACTTC.

This chain connects TRBV2 to TRBJ2-7; 9 bases fit TRBD1. From germline, CDR1 is SNHLY and CDR2 FYNNEI. There are 16 residues in the CDR3. The V segment lost 3 bases and the J segment 6 bases; nucleotides outside the gene matches: 12. CDR3: CASSEVPGQGVCEQYF. The CDR3 DNA reads TGTGCCAGCAGTGAGGTGCCGGGACAGGGAGTCTGCGAGCAGTACTTC. Full variable domain (outside the CDR3, taken from reference TRBV2 and TRBJ2-7): EPEVTQTPSHQVTQMGQEVILRCVPISNHLYFYWYRQILGQKVEFLVSFYNNEISEKSEIFDDQFSVERPDGSNFTLKIRSTKLEDSAMYFCASSEVPGQGVCEQYFGPGTRLTVT.

J is TRBJ2-2 and V is TRBV20-1, with 8 bases lining up with TRBD2. V was pared by 0 bases and J by 3 bases, with 3 bases of the junction left unmatched. The CDR3 contains 15 residues. Germline V gene lookup returns CDR1 DFQATT and CDR2 SNEGSKA (reference sequence). The CDR3 protein is CSARERGAYTGELFF. The CDR3, as DNA: TGCAGTGCTAGAGAGCGGGGGGCTTACACCGGGGAGCTGTTTTTT.

Only a few counts were recorded for this clonotype. The V gene is TRBV6-2 or TRBV6-3, the J gene TRBJ1-1; no reliable D call. The ends were cut back, 2 bases at V and 3 bases at J, with 19 bases in the middle. This CDR3 region has 17 residues. CDR1 is MNHEY, CDR2 SVGEGT, per germline. DNA of the CDR3: TGTGCCAGCAGTTACCCTCACTCGGGGTCCGTTTACACTGAAGCTTTCTTT. It encodes CASSYPHSGSVYTEAFF.

The chain links TRBV4-2 to TRBJ2-7, with D maybe TRBD2 (5 bases). The germline CDR1 and CDR2 sequences are LGHNA and YNFKEQ. The V end was cut by 4 bases, the J end by 0 bases, with 13 bases between. This CDR3 region has 15 residues. The CDR3 DNA reads TGTGCCAGCAGCCCCCTCTGGGAGAGCTCCTACGAGCAGTACTTC. Its translation: CASSPLWESSYEQYF.

This clonotype was detected only a few times. The chain employs TRBV28 and TRBJ1-1; TRBD1 agrees at 9 bases. Germline assignment: CDR1 MDHEN and CDR2 SYDVKM. CDR3 size: 15 residues. J lost 5 bases, V lost 1 base, and 5 bases had no gene match. Here the CDR3 reads CASSLSGTGRTEAFF. The CDR3 coding sequence is TGTGCCAGCAGTTTATCGGGGACAGGGAGGACTGAAGCTTTCTTT.

The chain carries TRBV20-1 and TRBJ2-2, with D perhaps TRBD1 (5 bases). Looked up from germline, CDR1 is DFQATT and CDR2 is SNEGSKA (reference sequence). This CDR3 spans 13 amino acids. V lost 3 bases and J lost 6, with 11 bases in between. The CDR3 nucleotides are TGCAGTGCTAGCCGGCAGGGCCCCGGGGAGCTGTTTTTT. Encoded protein: CSASRQGPGELFF.

For the CDR3, the DNA is TGTGCCAGCTCAAAGAAGTACGAGCAGTACTTC. This translates into CASSKKYEQYF. V usage is TRBV18 and J usage is TRBJ2-7; no clear D. The CDR3 is made up of 11 amino acids. The V end lost 5 bases, the J end lost 4 bases, and 6 bases lay between the germline ends. From germline, CDR1 is KGHSH and CDR2 LQKENI.